The 21 T cell receptor beta chains in this list originate from one sample, sequenced in a study of T cell responses to AZD1222 COVID-19 vaccine. TCRdb keeps only in-frame clones here, not all; method: immunoSEQ multiplex PCR. The table shows more than 80,000 clones, with 92% occurring only once. The sequencing used peripheral blood, collected 28 days after the second AZD1222 dose. Every receptor here comes from an adult who received the AZD1222 COVID-19 vaccine.

A remark on this clone: The junction does not match germline at one end; this may be a read error. This chain joins TRBV30 and TRBJ2-7, with D possibly matching TRBD1 (6 bases). Germline V gives CDR1 GTSNPN, CDR2 SVGIG (reference sequence). This CDR3 region has 10 residues. CDR3 in amino acids: CAWGGSTPIF. The CDR3 coding sequence is TGTGCCTGGGGGGGCTCCACTCCGATCTTC. Full variable domain (rest looked up from reference TRBV30 and TRBJ2-7): SQTIHQWPATLVQPVGSPLSLECTVEGTSNPNLYWYRQAAGRGLQLLFYSVGIGQISSEVPQNLSASRPQDRQFILSSKKLLLSDSGFYLCAWGGSTPIFGPGTRLTVT.

The J gene is TRBJ2-3, the V gene TRBV10-3; 10 nucleotides agree with TRBD2. The CDR3 totals 15 residues. In germline, CDR1 is ENHRY, CDR2 SYGVKD. V shed 4 bases, J shed 0 bases, and the junction held 1 base outside the gene matches. This chain's CDR3 is CAISGTSGSTDTQYF. The CDR3 region has the DNA TGTGCCATCAGTGGGACTAGCGGTAGCACAGATACGCAGTATTTT.

This clone was counted once. The chain uses TRBV6-1 and TRBJ1-2, with D uncertain. The V gene's germline CDR1 is MNHNS and CDR2 SASEGT. This CDR3 region has 12 residues. V was cut by 2 bases and J by 8 bases, with 9 bases left in between. CDR3 coding DNA: TGTGCCAGCAGTGAAAAGGTGGGGGGCTACACCTTC. Translation gives CASSEKVGGYTF.

This CDR3 reads CASSPRGLPYTGELFF. The CDR3 DNA sequence: TGTGCCAGCAGCCCAAGGGGCCTCCCTTACACCGGGGAGCTGTTTTTT. J is TRBJ2-2 and V is TRBV6-4; tentatively, D is TRBD1 (5 bases). CDR1 is MRHNA and CDR2 is SNTAGT in the germline V gene. The length of the CDR3 is 16 residues. Trimming took 6 bases from V and 3 from J, leaving 17 bases between them.

The V gene is TRBV18, the J gene TRBJ1-1; no clear D. This CDR3 is built from 16 residues. V gave up 3 bases and J gave up 0 bases, with 14 bases separating them. The germline V gene has CDR1 KGHSH and CDR2 LQKENI. The CDR3 region is CASSPDDTYMNTEAFF. DNA for the CDR3: TGTGCCAGCTCACCGGACGACACTTACATGAACACTGAAGCTTTCTTT.

The chain is built from TRBV10-3 and TRBJ2-1, with no clear D. The CDR3 covers 11 residues. With 3 bases removed from V and 11 bases from J, the gap between germline ends came to 8 bases. Germline CDR1 reads ENHRY; CDR2 reads SYGVKD. CDR3 residues: CAISEDTKQFF. The CDR3 bases are TGTGCCATCAGTGAAGACACAAAGCAGTTCTTC.

The J gene is TRBJ2-1, the V gene TRBV5-3; D unresolved. TRBV5-3 is designated an ORF whose function remains uncertain. Trimming stripped 0 bases from V and 9 bases from J, with 10 bases between. This CDR3 region has 13 residues. Here the CDR3 reads CARSLAQFPEQFF. The CDR3 DNA reads as TGTGCCAGAAGCTTGGCCCAGTTTCCTGAGCAGTTCTTC.

The chain recombines TRBV18 with TRBJ1-6, with 12 bases matching TRBD1. The germline CDR1 and CDR2 sequences are KGHSH and LQKENI. The ends lost 3 bases at V and 8 bases at J; junction bases unmatched: 8. This CDR3 is built from 17 residues. CDR3 sequence: CASSPGTGGRYDSPLHF. The CDR3 DNA is TGTGCCAGCTCACCCGGGACAGGGGGCCGATACGATTCACCCCTCCACTTT.

This rearrangement joins TRBV10-3 to TRBJ1-2, with no clear D. There are 15 residues in the CDR3. Trimming left V 0 bases short and J 4 bases short, with 12 bases between. Germline CDR1 ENHRY, CDR2 SYGVKD. The CDR3 region has the DNA TGTGCCATCAGTGAGTCGATCAGTTCCCTCTATGGCTACACCTTC. Protein product: CAISESISSLYGYTF.

The chain joins TRBV29-1 to TRBJ1-1, with D unclear. Germline CDR1 is SQVTM and CDR2 is ANQGSEA. The CDR3 has 14 amino acids. V was pared by 3 bases and J by 1 base, with 12 bases between. For the CDR3, the DNA is TGCAGCGTTGATGGCCGAAAAGGGAACACTGAAGCTTTCTTT. This translates into CSVDGRKGNTEAFF.

This clone was seen a single time. V usage is TRBV7-3 and J usage is TRBJ1-3; D perhaps matches TRBD1 (5 bases). This CDR3 has 15 residues. Germline values: CDR1 SGHTA, CDR2 FQGTGA. The ends were cut back, 5 bases at V and 0 bases at J, with 11 bases in the middle. The CDR3 nucleotides are TGTGCCAGCAGCACAACAGGTCTCTCTGGAAACACCATATATTTT. Protein product: CASSTTGLSGNTIYF.

The V and J genes are TRBV4-1 and TRBJ1-1, with D possibly matching TRBD1 (6 bases). CDR1 and CDR2 from the germline V gene are MGHRA and YSYEKL. V lost 4 bases to trimming and J lost 1 base, with 13 bases between them. The CDR3 has 15 residues. CDR3 bases: TGCGCCAGCAGCCGACTACAGGGAGGGAACACTGAAGCTTTCTTT. Translating it yields CASSRLQGGNTEAFF.

This sequence joins TRBV18 and TRBJ1-2; D is unresolved. V was trimmed by 2 bases and J by 8 bases, leaving 15 bases between them. Per germline, CDR1 KGHSH and CDR2 LQKENI. The CDR3 contains 14 residues. CDR3 amino acids: CASSPVAEIHGYTF. For the CDR3, the DNA is TGTGCCAGCTCACCAGTGGCAGAGATCCACGGCTACACCTTC. The variable domain in full, completed from reference TRBV18 and TRBJ1-2, reads NAGVMQNPRHLVRRRGQEARLRCSPMKGHSHVYWYRQLPEEGLKFMVYLQKENIIDESGMPKERFSAEFPKEGPSILRIQQVVRGDSAAYFCASSPVAEIHGYTFGSGTRLTVV.

V gene TRBV6-6 combines with J gene TRBJ2-7; D may be TRBD2 (6 bases). The CDR3 sequence is 14 residues long. Looked up from germline, CDR1 is MNHNY and CDR2 is SVGAGI (reference sequence). The germline V and J ends were trimmed by 4 bases and 6 bases, with 16 bases remaining between them. CDR3 DNA sequence: TGTGCCAGCAGTTTCGTCCGGCTCGGGAGCGAGCAGTACTTC. Protein: CASSFVRLGSEQYF.

The rearrangement joins TRBV5-4 to TRBJ2-2, with 8 positions matching TRBD1. After removal of 4 bases from V and 1 base from J, the junction contained 6 bases not matched to a gene. In germline, CDR1 is SGHNT, CDR2 YYREEE (reference sequence). The CDR3 extends over 16 amino acids. The CDR3 nucleotides read TGTGCCAGCAGCCTGGCCGGGACAGGGAACACCGGGGAGCTGTTTTTT. Its translation: CASSLAGTGNTGELFF. The full variable domain, rest sourced from reference TRBV5-4 and TRBJ2-2, is ETGVTQSPTHLIKTRGQQVTLRCSSQSGHNTVSWYQQALGQGPQFIFQYYREEENGRGNFPPRFSGLQFPNYSSELNVNALELDDSALYLCASSLAGTGNTGELFFGEGSRLTVL.

The chain carries TRBV5-6 and TRBJ1-3; no clear D gene. CDR1 is SGHDT and CDR2 is YYEEEE in the germline V gene. With 2 bases removed from V and 7 bases from J, the gap between germline ends came to 7 bases. This CDR3 has 12 amino acids. The CDR3 region is CASSFSGNTIYF. DNA of the CDR3: TGTGCCAGCAGCTTCTCAGGCAACACCATATATTTT.

The V gene is TRBV28, the J gene TRBJ1-3; D ambiguous. The CDR3 has 14 amino acids. V shed 5 bases and J shed 0 bases, with 8 bases lying between them. CDR1 and CDR2 (germline): MDHEN, SYDVKM. CDR3 coding DNA: TGTGCCAGCAGTCAGCGCCACTCTGGAAACACCATATATTTT. Translating gives CASSQRHSGNTIYF.

This chain links TRBV4-1 with TRBJ2-5; perhaps TRBD2 as D (5 bases). The V gene's germline CDR1 is MGHRA and CDR2 YSYEKL. Trimming took 1 base from V and 5 from J, leaving 14 bases between them. The CDR3 has 15 residues. The CDR3 DNA reads as TGCGCCAGCAGCCAAGCCCCTGGAGCGGACGAGACCCAGTACTTC. Its translation: CASSQAPGADETQYF.

This chain links TRBV11-3 with TRBJ1-2; D may be TRBD1 (5 bases). Germline-derived CDR1 and CDR2 are SGHNT and YENEEA. The CDR3 length is 16 residues. V was cut by 8 bases and J by 4 bases, with 23 bases left in between. CDR3 nucleotides: TGTGCCAGCCCCCCCGGCACGTGGGCCGGGGGCTATGGCTACACCTTC. Residues: CASPPGTWAGGYGYTF.

The chain employs TRBV28 and TRBJ2-7; D call uncertain. Germline-derived CDR1 and CDR2 are MDHEN and SYDVKM. Trimming removed 5 bases from V and 4 bases from J, with 9 bases in between. This CDR3 region has 12 residues. CDR3 sequence (DNA): TGTGCCAGCAGTGTTGGCCAGTACGAGCAGTACTTC. Its translation: CASSVGQYEQYF. Based on the CDR3 plus reference TRBV28 and TRBJ2-7, the full variable domain is DVKVTQSSRYLVKRTGEKVFLECVQDMDHENMFWYRQDPGLGLRLIYFSYDVKMKEKGDIPEGYSVSREKKERFSLILESASTNQTSMYLCASSVGQYEQYFGPGTRLTVT.

This sequence joins TRBV5-4 and TRBJ1-4, with unresolved D. Trimming pared 4 bases from V and 7 bases from J, leaving 8 bases between. The germline V gene has CDR1 SGHNT and CDR2 YYREEE (reference sequence). CDR3 length: 12 residues. The CDR3 region has the DNA TGTGCCAGCAGCCCGGACGGTGAAAAACTGTTTTTT. Translating it yields CASSPDGEKLFF.